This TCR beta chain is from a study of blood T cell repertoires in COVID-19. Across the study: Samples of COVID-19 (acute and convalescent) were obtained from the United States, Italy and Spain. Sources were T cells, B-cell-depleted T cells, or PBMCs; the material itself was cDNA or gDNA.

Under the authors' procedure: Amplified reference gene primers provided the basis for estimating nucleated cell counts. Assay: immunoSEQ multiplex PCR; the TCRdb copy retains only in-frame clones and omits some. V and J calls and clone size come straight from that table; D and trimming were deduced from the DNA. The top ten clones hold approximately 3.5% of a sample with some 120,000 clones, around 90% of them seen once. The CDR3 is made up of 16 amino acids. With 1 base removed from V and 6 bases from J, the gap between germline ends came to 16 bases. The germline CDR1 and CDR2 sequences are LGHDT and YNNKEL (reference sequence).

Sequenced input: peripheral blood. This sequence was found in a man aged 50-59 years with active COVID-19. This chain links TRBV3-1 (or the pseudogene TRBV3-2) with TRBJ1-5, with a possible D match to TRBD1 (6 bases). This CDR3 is CASSQARGVGGQPQHF. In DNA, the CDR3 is TGTGCCAGCAGCCAAGCCCGGGGAGTAGGGGGTCAGCCCCAGCATTTT.